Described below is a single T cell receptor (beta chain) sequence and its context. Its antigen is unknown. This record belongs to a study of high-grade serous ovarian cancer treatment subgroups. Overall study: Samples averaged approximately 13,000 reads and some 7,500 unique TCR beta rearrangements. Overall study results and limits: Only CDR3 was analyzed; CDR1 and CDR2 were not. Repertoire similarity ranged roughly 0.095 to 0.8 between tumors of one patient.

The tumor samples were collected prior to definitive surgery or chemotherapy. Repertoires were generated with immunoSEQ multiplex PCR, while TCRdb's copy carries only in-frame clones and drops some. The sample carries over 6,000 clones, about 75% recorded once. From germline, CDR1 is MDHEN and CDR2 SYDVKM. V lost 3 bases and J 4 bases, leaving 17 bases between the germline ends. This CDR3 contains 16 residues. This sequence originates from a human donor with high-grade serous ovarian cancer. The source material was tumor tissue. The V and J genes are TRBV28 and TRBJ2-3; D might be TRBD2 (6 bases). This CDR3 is CASSFSFGGIADTQYF. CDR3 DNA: TGTGCCAGCAGTTTTAGTTTCGGGGGAATTGCAGATACGCAGTATTTT.